Following are 10 T cell receptor beta chains from one sample sequenced in a study of cytomegalovirus exposure and HLA in healthy donors. PCR amplification relied on 60 Vbeta primers (plus 13 Jbeta primers). Data came from immunoSEQ multiplex PCR; TCRdb stores just in-frame clones and leaves some out. This sample contains approximately 93,000 clones. What was sequenced was PBMCs. Receptor source: a woman aged 30 to 39 in good health and CMV-seronegative.

The chain joins TRBV9 to TRBJ2-5; D possibly corresponds to TRBD1 (6 bases). V dropped 4 bases and J dropped 4 bases, with 20 bases sitting between them. Germline V gene lookup returns CDR1 SGDLS and CDR2 YYNGEE. The CDR3 sequence is 16 residues long. CDR3 DNA sequence: TGTGCCAGCAGCCCTCACACCGAGGGGGTAGGAGAGACCCAGTACTTC. Protein product: CASSPHTEGVGETQYF.

Concerning this clone: Sequence at one end of the junction differs from germline and may be a read error. The chain uses TRBV7-2 and TRBJ2-7; 11 bases match TRBD2. The CDR3 has 14 residues. CDR1 SGHTA and CDR2 FQGNSA come from the germline V gene. The chain's CDR3 is CASSIAGGDYEQYF. The DNA of the CDR3 is TGTGCCAGCAGCATAGCGGGGGGGGACTACGAGCAGTACTTC. The full variable domain, rest sourced from reference TRBV7-2 and TRBJ2-7, is GAGVSQSPSNKVTEKGKDVELRCDPISGHTALYWYRQSLGQGLEFLIYFQGNSAPDKSGLPSDRFSAERTGGSVSTLTIQRTQQEDSAVYLCASSIAGGDYEQYFGPGTRLTVT.

This chain connects TRBV7-9 to TRBJ2-3; D remains ambiguous. This CDR3 has 13 residues. CDR1 is SEHNR and CDR2 is FQNEAQ in the germline V gene (reference sequence). V lost 1 base to trimming and J lost 13 bases, with 15 bases between them. This CDR3 reads CASSLVQDPLEYF. DNA for the CDR3: TGTGCCAGCAGCTTAGTTCAGGATCCTCTTGAGTATTTT.

V and J are TRBV10-3 and TRBJ2-1; D possibly corresponds to TRBD2 (6 bases). This CDR3 region has 15 residues. V shed 3 bases and J shed 8 bases, with 17 bases lying between them. Per germline, CDR1 ENHRY and CDR2 SYGVKD. The CDR3 loop is CAISDRESGGYEQFF. CDR3 nucleotide sequence: TGTGCCATCAGTGACCGGGAGTCGGGCGGATATGAGCAGTTCTTC.

The chain links TRBV4-1 to TRBJ1-3; D is unclear. V was cut by 1 base and J by 0 bases, with 13 bases left in between. The CDR3 contains 17 residues. Germline-derived CDR1 and CDR2 are MGHRA and YSYEKL. CDR3 residues: CASSQAIRILSGNTIYF. The CDR3 DNA follows: TGCGCCAGCAGCCAAGCGATTAGAATACTCTCTGGAAACACCATATATTTT.

V gene TRBV7-9 combines with J gene TRBJ2-5, with D uncertain. Trimming removed 5 bases from V and 2 bases from J, with 6 bases in between. The CDR3 length is 12 residues. Germline CDR1 SEHNR, CDR2 FQNEAQ (reference sequence). CDR3 DNA sequence: TGTGCCAGCAGCCTAAATCAAGAGACCCAGTACTTC. Protein: CASSLNQETQYF.

J is TRBJ2-3 and V is TRBV5-1; possible D gene TRBD1, 5 bases. Trimming stripped 2 bases from V and 4 bases from J, with 17 bases between. Germline V gene sequence: CDR1 SGHRS, CDR2 YFSETQ. The CDR3 has 16 amino acids. The DNA of the CDR3 is TGCGCCAGCAGCTTCGACAGAGACCTTCGGGCAGATACGCAGTATTTT. This sequence encodes CASSFDRDLRADTQYF.

The chain joins TRBV13 to TRBJ2-7; no definite D call. The ends were cut back, 0 bases at V and 2 bases at J, with 8 bases in the middle. The CDR3 has 14 residues. Germline CDR1 reads PRHDT; CDR2 reads FYEKMQ (reference sequence). CDR3 in DNA: TGTGCCAGCAGCTTAGGAGCGTCGACCTACGAGCAGTACTTC. This sequence encodes CASSLGASTYEQYF.

This chain joins TRBV28 and TRBJ1-2; the match to TRBD1 covers 12 bases. The CDR3 is 15 amino acids. CDR1 is MDHEN, CDR2 SYDVKM, per germline. Trimming took 8 bases from V and 5 from J; bases not matched to a gene: 9. In nucleotides, the CDR3 is TGTGCCAGCCTCCGGGACAGGGGGCAAGGTTATGGCTACACCTTC. Amino acid sequence: CASLRDRGQGYGYTF.

CDR3 in DNA: TGTGCCAGCAGCGGACAGTACACTTCACCCCTCCACTTT. Protein product: CASSGQYTSPLHF. The chain employs TRBV11-2 and TRBJ1-6, with D perhaps matching TRBD1 (6 bases). CDR1 is SGHAT, CDR2 FQNNGV, per germline. CDR3 length: 13 amino acids. V was cut by 5 bases and J by 9 bases, with 11 bases left in between.